This T cell receptor (beta chain) emerged from a study of cytomegalovirus exposure and HLA in healthy donors. Looking at the study overall: Out of a few hundred genotyped donors, about 81% belonged to the Caucasian-associated ancestry cluster. General study findings and limits: Many donors carried some public TCRs, although rarity characterized most TCR sequences. Compared with the roughly 700-donor mean, an Asian-associated ancestry cluster reportedly had fewer N-insertions, according to a later analysis. Looking again later, the authors saw that most CMV-associated TCR beta chains seemed HLA-restricted.

The PCR used 60 Vbeta and 13 Jbeta primers. The assay was immunoSEQ multiplex PCR, and TCRdb's table has in-frame clones only and misses some. The sample contains 60,000 to 70,000 clones, roughly 78% of which appear only once. A note on this clone: Its specificity is unknown.

Sequences were obtained from PBMCs. This clonotype was obtained from a woman under 40 in good health and CMV-seronegative.

The CDR3 DNA follows: TGTGCCAGCAGCTTACAAGACAGCTATGGCTACACCTTC. Translated: CASSLQDSYGYTF. The rearrangement uses TRBV7-9 and TRBJ1-2; D is perhaps TRBD1 (5 bases). The ends were cut back, 2 bases at V and 4 bases at J, with 8 bases in the middle. The CDR3 is 13 residues long. Germline loops: CDR1 SEHNR, CDR2 FQNEAQ (reference sequence).